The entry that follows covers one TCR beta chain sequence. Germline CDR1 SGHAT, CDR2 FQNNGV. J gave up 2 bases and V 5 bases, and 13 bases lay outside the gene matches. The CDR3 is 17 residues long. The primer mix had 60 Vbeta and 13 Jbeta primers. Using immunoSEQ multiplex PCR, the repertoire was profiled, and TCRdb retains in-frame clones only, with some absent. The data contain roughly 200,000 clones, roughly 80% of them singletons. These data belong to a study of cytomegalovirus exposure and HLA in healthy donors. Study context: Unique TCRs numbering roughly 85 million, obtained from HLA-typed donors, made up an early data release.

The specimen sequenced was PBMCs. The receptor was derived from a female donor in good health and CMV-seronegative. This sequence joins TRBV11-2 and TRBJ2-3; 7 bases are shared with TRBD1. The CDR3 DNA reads TGTGCCAGCAGCGCTTCGACAGGGTGGGGTGTCACAGATACGCAGTATTTT. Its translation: CASSASTGWGVTDTQYF.